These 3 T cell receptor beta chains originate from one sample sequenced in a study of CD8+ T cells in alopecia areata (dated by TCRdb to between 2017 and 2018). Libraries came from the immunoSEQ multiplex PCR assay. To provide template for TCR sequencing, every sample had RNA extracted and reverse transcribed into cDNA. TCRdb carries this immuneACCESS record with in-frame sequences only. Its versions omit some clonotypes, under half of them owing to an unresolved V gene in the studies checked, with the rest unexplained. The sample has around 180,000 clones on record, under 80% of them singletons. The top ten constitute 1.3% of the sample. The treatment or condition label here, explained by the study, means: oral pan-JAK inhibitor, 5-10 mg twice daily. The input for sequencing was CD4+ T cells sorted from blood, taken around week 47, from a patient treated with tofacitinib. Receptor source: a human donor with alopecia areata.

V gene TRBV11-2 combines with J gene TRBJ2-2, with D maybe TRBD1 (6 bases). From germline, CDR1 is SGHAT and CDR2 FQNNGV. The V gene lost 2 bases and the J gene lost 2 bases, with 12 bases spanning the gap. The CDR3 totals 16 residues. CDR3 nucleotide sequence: TGTGCCAGCAGCTTATATGGCAGGGGAAACACCGGGGAGCTGTTTTTT. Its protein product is CASSLYGRGNTGELFF.

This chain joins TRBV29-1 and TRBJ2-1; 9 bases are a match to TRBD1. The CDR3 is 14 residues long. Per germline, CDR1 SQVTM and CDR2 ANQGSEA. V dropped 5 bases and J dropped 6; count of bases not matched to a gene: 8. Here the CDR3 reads CSVRSGQGGNEQFF. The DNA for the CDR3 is TGCAGCGTTCGATCGGGACAGGGTGGCAATGAGCAGTTCTTC.

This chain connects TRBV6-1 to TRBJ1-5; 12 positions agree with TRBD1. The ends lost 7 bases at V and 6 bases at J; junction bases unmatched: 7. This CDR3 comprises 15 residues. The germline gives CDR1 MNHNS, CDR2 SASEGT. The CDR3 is CASTTGQGAGQPQHF. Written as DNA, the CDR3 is TGTGCCAGCACCACGGGACAGGGGGCGGGTCAGCCCCAGCATTTT.